This T cell receptor (beta chain) emerged from a study of blood T cells in healthy people across ages. Concerning this clonotype itself: Its cognate antigen is unknown.

Germline assignment: CDR1 SGHDN and CDR2 FVKESK. Between the trimmed V and J ends, which lost 3 bases and 6 bases, there was a span of 15 bases. CDR3 length: 15 residues. Whole-study findings and limits: Naive CD4+ cells and diversity were both higher in long-lived donors than in aged donors. Possibly, changes in expanded clonotypes were confounded because donor CMV status was unknown. Diversity estimates drawn from one million T cells were deemed underestimates.

Combining a sample-barcoded 5' primer with a J-beta primer mix, a second PCR ran for roughly 7 to 11 cycles. TCRdb re-analysed the 5' RACE reads in MiXCR, keeping a single row per CDR3 protein. This table has fewer than 750,000 distinct CDR3 sequences, about 45% appearing once. The genes are TRBV14 and TRBJ2-1, with D possibly being TRBD1 or TRBD2 (5 bases each). The sequencing sample was made of blood. The sequence was collected from a man older than 75 in good health. The chain's CDR3 is CASSHGDGPFNEQFF. CDR3 nucleotides: TGTGCCAGCAGCCACGGGGACGGGCCCTTCAATGAGCAGTTCTTC.